This T cell receptor (beta chain) stems from a study of T cells in Graves' hyperthyroidism and ophthalmopathy. Study-level findings and limits: A model of 13 V-J features distinguished ophthalmopathy from stable hyperthyroidism. Blood also contained most expanded thyroid clonotypes above 0.001.

The study left out patients who had uncontrolled infection, other autoimmune disease, pregnancy or lactation. Diagnoses used clinical symptoms, serum thyroxine and TRAb, thyroid ultrasound and orbital computed tomography. RNA transcripts served as the template for amplifying TCR beta CDR3 regions. First-round RT-PCR of the TCR CDR3 relied on the HTBI primer set. From the multiplex PCR reads, TCRdb called clonotypes with MiXCR, one entry per CDR3 protein. The sample lists hundreds of thousands of distinct CDR3 sequences; approximately 44% were seen once. A word on this clonotype: Antigen unknown.

Germline V gene data show CDR1 as LNHDA and CDR2 as SQIVND (reference sequence). The CDR3 loop spans 12 amino acids. Trimming cost V 8 bases and J 7 bases, with 12 bases left between them. Sequenced input: peripheral blood or thyroid tissue (not recorded which). V gene TRBV19 combines with J gene TRBJ1-5; D remains unclear. The sequence was collected from a woman aged 18-29 years with Graves' hyperthyroidism. The CDR3 loop is CASDRAEQPQHF. The CDR3 DNA sequence: TGTGCCAGTGACCGGGCCGAACAGCCCCAGCATTTT. Full variable domain (missing parts from reference TRBV19 and TRBJ1-5): DGGITQSPKYLFRKEGQNVTLSCEQNLNHDAMYWYRQDPGQGLRLIYYSQIVNDFQKGDIAEGYSVSREKKESFPLTVTSAQKNPTAFYLCASDRAEQPQHFGDGTRLSIL.